A single sample is the source of the 25 T cell receptor beta chains below, sequenced in a study of blood T cell repertoires in COVID-19. Clones were sequenced by immunoSEQ multiplex PCR, and TCRdb holds only the in-frame ones, with some missing. The table includes around 15,000 clones, about 87% detected once. The source material was peripheral blood. Every receptor here comes from a human donor in a cohort sampled during active COVID-19.

The chain uses TRBV5-4 and TRBJ2-5, with D perhaps matching TRBD2 (6 bases). The V and J ends lost 0 bases and 2 bases respectively, with 11 bases between them. This CDR3 is built from 15 residues. The V gene's germline CDR1 is SGHNT and CDR2 YYREEE (reference sequence). The CDR3 bases are TGTGCCAGCAGCTTGGCCGGGGGATCGCAAGAGACCCAGTACTTC. Protein product: CASSLAGGSQETQYF.

The chain is built from TRBV6-2 or TRBV6-3 and TRBJ1-5; TRBD1 is a possible D gene (5 bases). Germline values: CDR1 MNHEY, CDR2 SVGEGT. This CDR3 spans 16 amino acids. V lost 4 bases and J lost 0, with 13 bases in between. CDR3 DNA: TGTGCCAGCAGTTTGTGGGGCTCGTATAGCAATCAGCCCCAGCATTTT. Protein product: CASSLWGSYSNQPQHF.

This clone was detected only once. This chain uses TRBV7-2 with TRBJ1-4, with 9 nucleotides matching TRBD1. Trimming removed 6 bases from V and 4 bases from J; junction bases left unmatched: 9. The germline CDR1 and CDR2 sequences are SGHTA and FQGNSA. CDR3 length equals 16 residues. The CDR3 sequence is CASRATGGHDNEKLFF. DNA for the CDR3: TGTGCCAGCAGAGCTACAGGGGGCCACGATAATGAAAAACTGTTTTTT.

This chain joins TRBV11-2 and TRBJ1-5; D is uncertain. The CDR3 is 15 residues long. Per the germline V gene, CDR1 is SGHAT and CDR2 is FQNNGV. Trimming removed 2 bases from V and 0 bases from J, with 8 bases in between. The CDR3: CASSLSVASNQPQHF. The CDR3 DNA sequence: TGTGCCAGCAGCTTATCGGTTGCTAGCAATCAGCCCCAGCATTTT.

The count of this clone is one. The chain has TRBV11-2 and TRBJ2-5; D call uncertain. Germline CDR1 and CDR2: SGHAT and FQNNGV. V lost 5 bases and J 3 bases, leaving 4 bases between the germline ends. The length of the CDR3 is 11 residues. The CDR3 loop is CASSVKETQYF. CDR3 nucleotide sequence: TGTGCCAGCAGCGTCAAAGAGACCCAGTACTTC.

V and J are TRBV6-5 and TRBJ1-1; 8 bases are shared with TRBD1. The V gene end was trimmed by 5 bases and the J gene end by 3 bases; junction bases not matched to a gene: 5. CDR1 and CDR2 (germline): MNHEY, SVGAGI. The CDR3 spans 14 residues. CDR3 coding DNA: TGTGCCAGCAGTCTGGACAGGGCGGACACTGAAGCTTTCTTT. Residues: CASSLDRADTEAFF.

This clone was seen a single time. J is TRBJ2-7 and V is TRBV9, with D maybe TRBD1 (5 bases). Trimming stripped 0 bases from V and 3 bases from J, with 10 bases between. From germline, CDR1 is SGDLS and CDR2 YYNGEE. The length of the CDR3 is 14 residues. Here the CDR3 DNA reads TGTGCCAGCAGCGTAGCCCTGGACAACTACGAGCAGTACTTC. Amino acids: CASSVALDNYEQYF. The complete variable domain, with remaining parts taken from reference TRBV9 and TRBJ2-7, reads DSGVTQTPKHLITATGQRVTLRCSPRSGDLSVYWYQQSLDQGLQFLIQYYNGEERAKGNILERFSAQQFPDLHSELNLSSLELGDSALYFCASSVALDNYEQYFGPGTRLTVT.

This chain connects TRBV6-5 to TRBJ2-5; D may be TRBD2 (6 bases). CDR1 MNHEY and CDR2 SVGAGI come from the germline V gene. V was trimmed by 6 bases and J by 1 base, leaving 12 bases between them. CDR3 length equals 14 residues. Here the CDR3 DNA reads TGTGCCAGCAGCCACCGGGGAGGCCAAGAGACCCAGTACTTC. Amino acid sequence: CASSHRGGQETQYF.

V and J are TRBV7-3 and TRBJ2-1; D may be TRBD2 (6 bases). Germline V CDR1 and CDR2: SGHTA, FQGTGA. V dropped 2 bases and J dropped 9 bases, with 17 bases sitting between them. This CDR3 has 15 residues. In nucleotides, the CDR3 is TGTGCCAGCAGCTTAGGGACTGGCGGTCGTCGTGAGCAGTTCTTC. Protein: CASSLGTGGRREQFF.

CDR3 region: CASSLGQGARLFF. CDR3 DNA: TGTGCCAGCAGCTTAGGACAGGGGGCGCGGCTGTTTTTT. This rearrangement joins TRBV7-2 to TRBJ2-2, with TRBD1 identical over 10 bases. CDR3 length: 13 residues. The V segment lost 1 base and the J segment 13 bases; nucleotides outside the gene matches: 3. CDR1 SGHTA and CDR2 FQGNSA come from the germline V gene.

The chain has TRBV7-2 and TRBJ2-1; D might be TRBD2 (6 bases). This CDR3 comprises 15 residues. CDR1 and CDR2 (germline): SGHTA, FQGNSA. Trimming removed 3 bases from V and 4 bases from J, with 13 bases in between. CDR3 sequence (DNA): TGTGCCAGCAGCTTGATTCGCGGGACTTACAATGAGCAGTTCTTC. This translates into CASSLIRGTYNEQFF.

This clone was found a few times. This chain links TRBV18 with TRBJ2-7; 8 bases are shared with TRBD2. The CDR3 runs to 18 residues. Germline V gene lookup returns CDR1 KGHSH and CDR2 LQKENI. The trim removed 4 bases at V and 2 bases at J, leaving 16 bases unmatched. The CDR3 spells CASSLTASGPWGTYEQYF. The CDR3 DNA follows: TGTGCCAGCTCACTTACGGCTAGCGGGCCATGGGGTACCTACGAGCAGTACTTC.

This clone appeared a few times. The chain joins TRBV19 to TRBJ1-5; 8 nucleotides align to TRBD1. From germline, CDR1 is LNHDA and CDR2 SQIVND (reference sequence). Trimming took 3 bases from V and 6 from J; bases not matched to a gene: 10. The CDR3 covers 16 residues. This CDR3 is CASSIEDPGGGQPQHF. The CDR3, as DNA: TGTGCCAGTAGTATCGAGGATCCAGGGGGCGGTCAGCCCCAGCATTTT. Based on the CDR3 plus reference TRBV19 and TRBJ1-5, the full variable domain is DGGITQSPKYLFRKEGQNVTLSCEQNLNHDAMYWYRQDPGQGLRLIYYSQIVNDFQKGDIAEGYSVSREKKESFPLTVTSAQKNPTAFYLCASSIEDPGGGQPQHFGDGTRLSIL.

The chain couples TRBV5-1 to TRBJ1-1; D is ambiguous. The length of the CDR3 is 15 residues. The germline CDR1 and CDR2 sequences are SGHRS and YFSETQ. Trimming removed 1 base from V and 0 bases from J, with 10 bases in between. The CDR3 DNA is TGCGCCAGCAGCTTGTACAGTAGTATGAACACTGAAGCTTTCTTT. The encoded protein is CASSLYSSMNTEAFF.

The CDR3 DNA reads as TGTGCCAGCAGCTTAGACGGAGGGGCGGGCCAGCCCCAGCATTTT. Its translation is CASSLDGGAGQPQHF. The chain recombines TRBV7-2 with TRBJ1-5, with D perhaps TRBD1 (5 bases). Germline CDR1 and CDR2: SGHTA and FQGNSA. CDR3 length: 15 residues. The V end lost 1 base, the J end lost 7 bases, and 14 bases lay between the germline ends.

The V call is TRBV29-1, the J call TRBJ2-7, with D possibly matching TRBD1 (6 bases). The CDR3 totals 15 residues. Per the germline V gene, CDR1 is SQVTM and CDR2 is ANQGSEA. The germline V and J ends were trimmed by 4 bases and 0 bases, with 16 bases remaining between them. For the CDR3, the DNA is TGCAGCGTTGGGGACGCAGGGACAAGCTCCTACGAGCAGTACTTC. It is translated as CSVGDAGTSSYEQYF.

The rearrangement links TRBV5-1 to TRBJ1-4; D might be TRBD1 (6 bases). The germline V gene has CDR1 SGHRS and CDR2 YFSETQ. CDR3 length: 14 amino acids. Trimming left V 0 bases short and J 8 bases short, with 11 bases between. This CDR3 is CASSLAVRGEKLFF. The DNA for the CDR3 is TGCGCCAGCAGCTTGGCTGTGAGGGGGGAAAAACTGTTTTTT.

The rearrangement joins TRBV3-1 (or the pseudogene TRBV3-2) to TRBJ2-7; D may be TRBD1 (6 bases). The CDR3 totals 16 residues. V dropped 3 bases and J dropped 5 bases, with 20 bases sitting between them. The V gene's germline CDR1 is LGHDT and CDR2 YNNKEL (reference sequence). CDR3 sequence (DNA): TGTGCCAGCAGCCATTTAACAGGGTCCGCACCCCACGAGCAGTACTTC. Protein: CASSHLTGSAPHEQYF.

This chain uses TRBV24-1 with TRBJ2-7; 7 nucleotides align to TRBD2. The length of the CDR3 is 15 residues. From germline, CDR1 is KGHDR and CDR2 SFDVKD. The J segment lost 3 bases and the V segment lost 6 bases, leaving 10 bases of the junction unmatched. Here the CDR3 DNA reads TGTGCCACCAGTCGTCCGGCCGGGAGGTACTACGAGCAGTACTTC. Translated, it gives CATSRPAGRYYEQYF.

This rearrangement joins TRBV5-6 to TRBJ2-1, with D unclear. CDR3 length: 12 amino acids. V lost 5 bases, J lost 5 bases, and 8 bases lay in between. The germline CDR1 and CDR2 sequences are SGHDT and YYEEEE. The CDR3 loop reads CASRDWNNEQFF. CDR3 DNA: TGTGCCAGCAGAGACTGGAACAATGAGCAGTTCTTC.

This clone was observed a single time. The gene calls are TRBV3-1 (or the pseudogene TRBV3-2) and TRBJ2-1, with D perhaps TRBD2 (5 bases). Germline assignment: CDR1 LGHDT and CDR2 YNNKEL (reference sequence). V lost 0 bases and J 8 bases, leaving 8 bases between the germline ends. The CDR3 totals 13 residues. CDR3 DNA: TGTGCCAGCAGCCAAGAACTAGTCGATGAGCAGTTCTTC. Encoded protein: CASSQELVDEQFF.

This chain links TRBV6-5 with TRBJ1-2; TRBD1 aligns across 10 bases. This CDR3 spans 15 amino acids. Trimming removed 5 bases from V and 7 bases from J; junction bases left unmatched: 10. Germline loops: CDR1 MNHEY, CDR2 SVGAGI. The CDR3 loop is CASSHAGTGASGYTF. Here the CDR3 DNA reads TGTGCCAGCAGTCACGCCGGGACAGGGGCATCTGGCTACACCTTC.

The genes are TRBV6-2 or TRBV6-3 and TRBJ2-7, with 9 bases lining up with TRBD1. The CDR3 contains 15 residues. CDR1 and CDR2 from the germline V gene are MNHEY and SVGEGT. V lost 0 bases to trimming and J lost 1 base; unmatched junction nucleotides: 1. The CDR3 loop is CASSYSTGGSYEQYF. CDR3 in DNA: TGTGCCAGCAGTTACTCGACAGGGGGGTCCTACGAGCAGTACTTC.

The chain combines TRBV4-1 with TRBJ2-1; TRBD2 matches 8 bases. The CDR3 has 15 residues. Germline CDR1 MGHRA, CDR2 YSYEKL. V lost 4 bases to trimming and J lost 0 bases; unmatched junction nucleotides: 2. CDR3 coding DNA: TGCGCCAGCAGCCCAAGCGGGGGCTCCTACAATGAGCAGTTCTTC. Protein: CASSPSGGSYNEQFF.

This chain uses TRBV7-9 with TRBJ2-5, with 11 bases aligning to TRBD1. Germline CDR1 SEHNR, CDR2 FQNEAQ (reference sequence). This CDR3 is 14 amino acids long. J was trimmed by 4 bases and V by 5 bases; bases with no gene match: 3. CDR3 sequence (DNA): TGTGCCAGCAGCCCCGGGACAGGGGGAGAGACCCAGTACTTC. Its protein is CASSPGTGGETQYF.